The 14 T cell receptor beta chains given below trace back to one sample, sequenced in a study of blood T cell repertoires in COVID-19. Clones were read by immunoSEQ multiplex PCR, and TCRdb kept only the in-frame ones, dropping some. Here the sample spans under 250,000 clones, roughly nine tenths being singletons. The material sequenced was peripheral blood. The receptors derive from a man in his sixties with COVID-19, enrolled during active disease.

This chain joins TRBV6-4 and TRBJ1-1, with D possibly being TRBD1 (6 bases). The CDR3 runs to 13 residues. V was cut by 5 bases and J by 4 bases, with 11 bases left in between. Germline-derived CDR1 and CDR2 are MRHNA and SNTAGT. This CDR3 reads CASSHRAGTEAFF. The CDR3 nucleotides read TGTGCCAGCAGTCACAGGGCGGGCACTGAAGCTTTCTTT.

The rearrangement uses TRBV2 and TRBJ2-3; 9 positions match TRBD2. Looked up from germline, CDR1 is SNHLY and CDR2 is FYNNEI. The CDR3 totals 15 residues. Trimming took 8 bases from V and 4 from J; bases not matched to a gene: 10. CDR3 residues: CASSFSAGGADTQYF. In DNA form, the CDR3 reads TGTGCCAGCTCCTTCTCAGCGGGAGGAGCAGATACGCAGTATTTT.

V gene TRBV27 combines with J gene TRBJ1-1, with unresolved D. Germline V lookup: CDR1 MNHEY, CDR2 SMNVEV (reference sequence). Trimming left V 5 bases short and J 1 base short, with 11 bases between. This CDR3 spans 14 amino acids. Here the CDR3 reads CASSPPGPNTEAFF. In nucleotides, the CDR3 is TGTGCCAGCAGTCCACCTGGGCCGAACACTGAAGCTTTCTTT.

V is TRBV19 and J is TRBJ1-5; 10 bases agree with TRBD1. Germline V gene lookup returns CDR1 LNHDA and CDR2 SQIVND (reference sequence). This CDR3 has 16 residues. Trimming cost V 4 bases and J 3 bases; bases outside gene matches: 6. The CDR3 region is CASSKEGQGNNQPQHF. CDR3 nucleotide sequence: TGTGCCAGTAGTAAAGAGGGACAGGGGAACAATCAGCCCCAGCATTTT.

The genes are TRBV5-1 and TRBJ2-5; 12 bases fit TRBD2. The CDR3 has 17 residues. CDR1 SGHRS and CDR2 YFSETQ come from the germline V gene. The V and J ends lost 4 bases and 4 bases, in that order; junction bases with no gene match: 11. The CDR3 coding sequence is TGCGCCAGCAGCGGGGCTCCCCTAGCGGGGGGGGCAGAGACCCAGTACTTC. Its protein product is CASSGAPLAGGAETQYF.

This clone is a singleton in its sample. This sequence joins TRBV6-5 and TRBJ2-1; D remains ambiguous. The CDR3 is made up of 12 amino acids. V was cut by 7 bases and J by 12 bases, with 16 bases left in between. Germline loops: CDR1 MNHEY, CDR2 SVGAGI. The CDR3 spells CASNALGLGQFF. Here the CDR3 DNA reads TGTGCCAGCAACGCACTTGGGCTTGGGCAGTTCTTC.

On this clone itself: Within the sample, other DNA sequences also encode this same CDR3. The gene calls are TRBV6-5 and TRBJ1-2; D is possibly TRBD1 (6 bases). The CDR3 sequence is 13 residues long. CDR1 MNHEY and CDR2 SVGAGI come from the germline V gene. The V gene lost 6 bases and the J gene lost 0 bases, with 8 bases spanning the gap. The CDR3 sequence is CASSRTANYGYTF. The CDR3 bases are TGTGCCAGCAGCCGGACAGCTAACTATGGCTACACCTTC.

The J gene is TRBJ1-2, the V gene TRBV5-1; no definite D call. Germline CDR1 is SGHRS and CDR2 is YFSETQ. V was pared by 0 bases and J by 0 bases, with 6 bases between. This CDR3 region has 14 residues. The CDR3 loop reads CASSLVTTNYGYTF. DNA of the CDR3: TGCGCCAGCAGCTTGGTCACTACTAACTATGGCTACACCTTC.

This clone was found a few times. The J gene is TRBJ1-3, the V gene TRBV6-2 or TRBV6-3; D is ambiguous. V was pared by 6 bases and J by 7 bases, with 10 bases between. The V gene's germline CDR1 is MNHEY and CDR2 SVGEGT. There are 12 residues in the CDR3. The CDR3: CASSRAENTIYF. CDR3 bases: TGTGCCAGCAGCCGCGCGGAGAACACCATATATTTT.

The V and J genes are TRBV24-1 and TRBJ1-5, with TRBD1 as a possible D gene (5 bases). V lost 4 bases and J 2 bases, leaving 11 bases between the germline ends. This CDR3 comprises 15 residues. Germline V gives CDR1 KGHDR, CDR2 SFDVKD. The CDR3 nucleotides read TGTGCCACCAGTGACAGATCGGGGGGCAATCAGCCCCAGCATTTT. This encodes CATSDRSGGNQPQHF.

On this clone: The junction and the germline gene differ at one end; a read error may be behind it. The chain is built from TRBV27 and TRBJ1-5; 8 bases match TRBD1. The CDR3 runs to 18 residues. The germline CDR1 and CDR2 sequences are MNHEY and SMNVEV (reference sequence). The CDR3: CASSLSPGGEVSNQPQHF. The CDR3 DNA reads TGTGCCAGCAGTCTATCTCCAGGGGGCGAAGTTAGCAATCAGCCCCAGCATTTT.

V is TRBV7-8 and J is TRBJ1-2; D uncertain. V was cut by 1 base and J by 4 bases, with 13 bases left in between. Germline-derived CDR1 and CDR2 are SGHVS and FQNEAQ. The CDR3 spans 15 residues. CDR3 nucleotide sequence: TGTGCCAGCAGCTTAGTAGATGCTCCCGCCTATGGCTACACCTTC. The encoded protein is CASSLVDAPAYGYTF.

In its sample, this clone was seen once. The genes are TRBV19 and TRBJ2-3; 15 bases map to TRBD2. This CDR3 region has 18 residues. Looked up from germline, CDR1 is LNHDA and CDR2 is SQIVND (reference sequence). J was trimmed by 0 bases and V by 6 bases; bases with no gene match: 7. CDR3 loop: CASSRTSGGDTSTDTQYF. CDR3 DNA sequence: TGTGCCAGTAGCCGGACTAGCGGGGGGGATACTAGCACAGATACGCAGTATTTT.

The chain employs TRBV19 and TRBJ1-2, with 8 bases identical to TRBD1. The ends lost 1 base at V and 5 bases at J; junction bases unmatched: 0. Germline V gene lookup returns CDR1 LNHDA and CDR2 SQIVND (reference sequence). The CDR3 has 13 amino acids. CDR3 in amino acids: CASSIGDRYGYTF. Here the CDR3 DNA reads TGTGCCAGTAGTATAGGGGACAGGTATGGCTACACCTTC.